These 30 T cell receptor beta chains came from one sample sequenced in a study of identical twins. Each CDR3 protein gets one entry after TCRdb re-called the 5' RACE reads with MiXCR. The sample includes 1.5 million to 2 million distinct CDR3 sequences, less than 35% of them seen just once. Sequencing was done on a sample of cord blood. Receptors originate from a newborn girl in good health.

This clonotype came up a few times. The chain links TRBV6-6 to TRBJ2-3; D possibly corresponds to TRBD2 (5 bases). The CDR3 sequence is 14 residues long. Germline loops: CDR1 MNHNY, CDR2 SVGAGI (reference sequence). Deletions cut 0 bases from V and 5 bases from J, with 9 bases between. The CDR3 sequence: CASSYSKGGDTQYF. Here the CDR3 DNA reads TGTGCCAGCAGTTACTCGAAAGGAGGAGATACGCAGTATTTT.

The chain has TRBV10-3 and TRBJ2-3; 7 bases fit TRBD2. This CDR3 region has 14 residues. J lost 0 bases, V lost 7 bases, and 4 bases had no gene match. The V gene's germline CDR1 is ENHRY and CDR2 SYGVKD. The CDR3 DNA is TGTGCCATCATGAGCGGGGCGAGCACAGATACGCAGTATTTT. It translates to CAIMSGASTDTQYF.

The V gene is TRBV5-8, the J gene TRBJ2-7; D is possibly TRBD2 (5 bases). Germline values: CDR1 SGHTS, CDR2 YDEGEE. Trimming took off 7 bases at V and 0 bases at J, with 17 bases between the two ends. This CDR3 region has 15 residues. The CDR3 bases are TGTGCCAGCGCCCCCCTGGGAGTCCACTCCTACGAGCAGTACTTC. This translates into CASAPLGVHSYEQYF.

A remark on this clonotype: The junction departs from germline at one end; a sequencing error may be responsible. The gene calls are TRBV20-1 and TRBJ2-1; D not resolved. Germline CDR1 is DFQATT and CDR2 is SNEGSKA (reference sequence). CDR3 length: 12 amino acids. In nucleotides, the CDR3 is TGCAGTTCTAGACCAAGGACGAATGAGCAGTTCTTC. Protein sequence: CSSRPRTNEQFF.

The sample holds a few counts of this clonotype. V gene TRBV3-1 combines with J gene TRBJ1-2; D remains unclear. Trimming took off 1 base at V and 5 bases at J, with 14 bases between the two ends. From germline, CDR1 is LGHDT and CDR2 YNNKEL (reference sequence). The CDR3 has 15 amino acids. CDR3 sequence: CASSQGAGGLYGYTF. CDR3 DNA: TGTGCCAGCAGCCAAGGGGCGGGTGGTTTATATGGCTACACCTTC.

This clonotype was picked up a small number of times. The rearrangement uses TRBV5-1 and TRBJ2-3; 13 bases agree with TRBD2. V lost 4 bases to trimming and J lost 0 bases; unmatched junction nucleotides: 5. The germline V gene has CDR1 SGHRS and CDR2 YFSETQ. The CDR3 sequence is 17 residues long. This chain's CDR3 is CASSPRTSGRSTDTQYF. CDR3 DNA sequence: TGCGCCAGCAGCCCCCGGACTAGCGGGAGAAGCACAGATACGCAGTATTTT.

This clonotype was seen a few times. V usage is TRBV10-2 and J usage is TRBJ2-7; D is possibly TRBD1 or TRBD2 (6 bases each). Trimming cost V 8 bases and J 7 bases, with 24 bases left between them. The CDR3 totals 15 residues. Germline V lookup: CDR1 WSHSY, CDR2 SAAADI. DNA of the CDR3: TGCGCCAGCCAAAGAGGGGGATCGGGGGTGGATGAGCAGTACTTC. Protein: CASQRGGSGVDEQYF.

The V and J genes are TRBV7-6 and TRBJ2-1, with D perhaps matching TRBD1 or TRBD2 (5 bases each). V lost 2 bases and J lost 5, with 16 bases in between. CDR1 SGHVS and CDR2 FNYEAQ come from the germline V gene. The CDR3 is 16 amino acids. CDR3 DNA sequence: TGTGCCAGCAGCTTACGGCTTCCGGGGACCAACAATGAGCAGTTCTTC. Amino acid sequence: CASSLRLPGTNNEQFF.

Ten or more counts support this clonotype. This CDR3 is CASSVVLADTQYF. In DNA form, the CDR3 reads TGTGCCAGCAGCGTAGTCTTAGCAGATACGCAGTATTTT. The chain is built from TRBV9 and TRBJ2-3; D not resolved. Trimming stripped 0 bases from V and 4 bases from J, with 6 bases between. The CDR3 totals 13 residues. Germline V gene data show CDR1 as SGDLS and CDR2 as YYNGEE. Using reference TRBV9 and TRBJ2-3 for the parts outside the CDR3, the full variable domain is DSGVTQTPKHLITATGQRVTLRCSPRSGDLSVYWYQQSLDQGLQFLIQYYNGEERAKGNILERFSAQQFPDLHSELNLSSLELGDSALYFCASSVVLADTQYFGPGTRLTVL.

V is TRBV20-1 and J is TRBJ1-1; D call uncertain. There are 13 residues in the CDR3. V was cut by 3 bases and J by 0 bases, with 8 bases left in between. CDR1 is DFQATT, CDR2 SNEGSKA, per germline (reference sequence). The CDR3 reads CSASLRVNTEAFF. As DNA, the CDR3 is TGCAGTGCTAGTTTACGAGTGAACACTGAAGCTTTCTTT.

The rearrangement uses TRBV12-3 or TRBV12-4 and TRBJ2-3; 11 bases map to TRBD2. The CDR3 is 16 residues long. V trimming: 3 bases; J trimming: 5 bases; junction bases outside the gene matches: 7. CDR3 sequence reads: CASSFHSGGAGDTQYF. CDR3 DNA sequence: TGTGCCAGCAGTTTCCATAGCGGGGGGGCGGGAGATACGCAGTATTTT.

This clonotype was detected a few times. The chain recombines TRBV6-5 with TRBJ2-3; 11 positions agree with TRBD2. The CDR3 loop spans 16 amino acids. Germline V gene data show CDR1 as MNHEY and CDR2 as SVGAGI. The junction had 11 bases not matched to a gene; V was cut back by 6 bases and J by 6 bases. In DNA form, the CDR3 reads TGTGCCAGCAGGCTTAGCGGGGGGGCCGATGCGGATACGCAGTATTTT. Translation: CASRLSGGADADTQYF.

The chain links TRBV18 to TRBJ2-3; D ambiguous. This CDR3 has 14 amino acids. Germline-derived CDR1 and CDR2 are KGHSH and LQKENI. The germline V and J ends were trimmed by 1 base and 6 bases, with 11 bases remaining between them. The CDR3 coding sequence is TGTGCCAGCTCACCACGAGCTCTCCCGGATACGCAGTATTTT. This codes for CASSPRALPDTQYF.

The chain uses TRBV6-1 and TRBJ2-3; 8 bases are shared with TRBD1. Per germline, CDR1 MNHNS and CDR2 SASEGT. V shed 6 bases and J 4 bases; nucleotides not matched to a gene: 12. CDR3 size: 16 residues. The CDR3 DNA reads TGTGCCAGCAGCGCCGTGACAGGGGCCGTCGCAGATACGCAGTATTTT. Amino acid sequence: CASSAVTGAVADTQYF.

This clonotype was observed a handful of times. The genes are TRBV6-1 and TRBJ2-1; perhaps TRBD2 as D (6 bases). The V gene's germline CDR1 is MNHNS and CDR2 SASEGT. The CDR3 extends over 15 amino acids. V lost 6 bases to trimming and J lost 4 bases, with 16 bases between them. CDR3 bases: TGTGCCAGCAGGAGTACTAGGGCGGGATACAATGAGCAGTTCTTC. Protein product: CASRSTRAGYNEQFF.

Here the CDR3 DNA reads TGTGCCAGCAGTGTATCGGGACAGGGGGGATCCTACGAGCAGTACTTC. Translating gives CASSVSGQGGSYEQYF. This chain uses TRBV2 with TRBJ2-7, with TRBD1 matching 11 bases. The CDR3 is 16 residues long. V was clipped by 4 bases and J by 1 base; unmatched bases: 6. CDR1 and CDR2 (germline): SNHLY, FYNNEI.

CDR3 loop: CSARDPTDSSYNSPLHF. CDR3 coding DNA: TGCAGTGCTAGAGACCCGACGGATAGCTCCTATAATTCACCCCTCCACTTT. The rearrangement links TRBV20-1 to TRBJ1-6, with no clear D. V gave up 0 bases and J gave up 0 bases, with 12 bases separating them. This CDR3 is 17 amino acids long. The V gene's germline CDR1 is DFQATT and CDR2 SNEGSKA (reference sequence).

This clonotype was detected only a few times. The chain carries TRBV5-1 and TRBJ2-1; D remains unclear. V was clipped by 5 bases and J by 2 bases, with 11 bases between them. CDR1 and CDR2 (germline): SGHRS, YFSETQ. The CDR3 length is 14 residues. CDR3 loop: CASSSVPTYNEQFF. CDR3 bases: TGCGCCAGCAGTTCGGTGCCTACCTACAATGAGCAGTTCTTC.

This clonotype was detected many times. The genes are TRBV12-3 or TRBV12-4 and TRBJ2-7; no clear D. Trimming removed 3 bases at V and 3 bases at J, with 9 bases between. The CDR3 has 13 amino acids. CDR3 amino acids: CASSFGPNYEQYF. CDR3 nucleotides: TGTGCCAGCAGTTTCGGCCCGAACTACGAGCAGTACTTC.

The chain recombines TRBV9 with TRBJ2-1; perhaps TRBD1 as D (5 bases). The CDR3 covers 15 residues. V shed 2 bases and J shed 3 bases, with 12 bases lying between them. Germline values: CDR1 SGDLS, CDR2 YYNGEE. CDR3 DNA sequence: TGTGCCAGCAGCGTGGGTAGTAGGGGCTACAATGAGCAGTTCTTC. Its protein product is CASSVGSRGYNEQFF.

The CDR3 DNA sequence: TGTGCCAGCGGAACAGGGAGCCGGGCCACCTACTACCATGGCTACACCTTC. It codes for CASGTGSRATYYHGYTF. This chain uses TRBV6-6 with TRBJ1-2, with D perhaps TRBD1 (6 bases). Between the trimmed V and J ends, which lost 8 bases and 6 bases, there was a span of 28 bases. This CDR3 comprises 17 residues. Germline CDR1 is MNHNY and CDR2 is SVGAGI (reference sequence).

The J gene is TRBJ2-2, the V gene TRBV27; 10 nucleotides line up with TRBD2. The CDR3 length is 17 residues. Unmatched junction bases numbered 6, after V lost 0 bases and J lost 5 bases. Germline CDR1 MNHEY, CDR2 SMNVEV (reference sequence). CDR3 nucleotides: TGTGCCAGCAGTTTATCGCTCCGGACTAGCGGAACCGGGGAGCTGTTTTTT. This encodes CASSLSLRTSGTGELFF.

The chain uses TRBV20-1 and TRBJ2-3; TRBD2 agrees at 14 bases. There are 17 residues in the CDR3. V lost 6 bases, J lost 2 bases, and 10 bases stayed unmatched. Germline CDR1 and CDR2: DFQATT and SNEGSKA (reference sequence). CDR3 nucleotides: TGCAGTGCAATGGGACTAGCGGGAGTGGGGGCCACAGATACGCAGTATTTT. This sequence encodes CSAMGLAGVGATDTQYF.

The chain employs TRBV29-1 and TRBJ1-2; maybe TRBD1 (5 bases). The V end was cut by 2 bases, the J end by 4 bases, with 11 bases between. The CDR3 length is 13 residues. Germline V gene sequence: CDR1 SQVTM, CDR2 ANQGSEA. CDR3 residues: CSVEMGTVYGYTF. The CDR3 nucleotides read TGCAGCGTTGAAATGGGGACTGTCTATGGCTACACCTTC.

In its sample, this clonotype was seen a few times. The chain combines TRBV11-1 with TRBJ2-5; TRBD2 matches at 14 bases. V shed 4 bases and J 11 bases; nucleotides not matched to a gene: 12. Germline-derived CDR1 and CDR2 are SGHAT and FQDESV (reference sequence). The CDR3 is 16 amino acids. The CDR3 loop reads CASSSRTSGGINEQYF. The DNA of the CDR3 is TGTGCCAGCAGCTCTAGGACTAGCGGGGGGATCAATGAGCAGTACTTC.

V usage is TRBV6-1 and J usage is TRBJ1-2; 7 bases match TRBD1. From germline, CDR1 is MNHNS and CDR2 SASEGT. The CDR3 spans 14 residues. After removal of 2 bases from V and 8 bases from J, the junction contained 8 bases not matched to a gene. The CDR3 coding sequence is TGTGCCAGCAGTGAACTTGGCAGGGGGAACGGCTACACCTTC. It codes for CASSELGRGNGYTF.

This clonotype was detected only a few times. The CDR3 region is CSASGVGSSIEQYF. The CDR3 nucleotides read TGCAGTGCTAGCGGGGTTGGCTCTTCTATCGAGCAGTACTTC. This chain connects TRBV20-1 to TRBJ2-5; D perhaps matches TRBD2 (5 bases). The DNA end lines up better with TRBJ2-7; the J call may be wrong. Germline CDR1 reads DFQATT; CDR2 reads SNEGSKA (reference sequence). CDR3 size: 14 residues.

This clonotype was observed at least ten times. For the CDR3, the DNA is TGTGCCAGCAGCTTAGCGCTGGGACTAGCGGGAGATACGCAGTATTTT. Its protein is CASSLALGLAGDTQYF. The gene calls are TRBV7-2 and TRBJ2-3, with 12 bases that match TRBD2. Germline CDR1 and CDR2: SGHTA and FQGNSA. CDR3 size: 16 residues. Trimming took 0 bases from V and 5 from J; bases not matched to a gene: 3.

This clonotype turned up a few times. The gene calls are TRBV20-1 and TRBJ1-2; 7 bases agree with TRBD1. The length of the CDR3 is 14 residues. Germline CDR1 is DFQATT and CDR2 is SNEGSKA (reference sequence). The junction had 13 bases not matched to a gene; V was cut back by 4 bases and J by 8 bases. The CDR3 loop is CSAKWDSELRGYTF. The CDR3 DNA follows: TGCAGTGCTAAGTGGGACAGTGAGTTGAGGGGCTACACCTTC.

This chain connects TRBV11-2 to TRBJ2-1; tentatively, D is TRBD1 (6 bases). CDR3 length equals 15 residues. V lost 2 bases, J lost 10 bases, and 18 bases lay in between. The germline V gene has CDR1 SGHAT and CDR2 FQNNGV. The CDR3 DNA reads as TGTGCCAGCAGCTTAAGTCCACAGGGCTACTACGAGCAGTTCTTC. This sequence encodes CASSLSPQGYYEQFF.